The 28 T cell receptor beta chains below all came from one sample that was sequenced in a study of radiotherapy plus CTLA-4 blockade in lung cancer. Sequencing used immunoSEQ multiplex PCR; TCRdb keeps in-frame clones, though not all of them. The table lists 45,000 to 60,000 clones, roughly 77% of them singletons. This material consisted of peripheral blood, taken from a patient treated with radiotherapy plus ipilimumab. These receptors were collected from a human donor with non-small cell lung cancer who had a complete response to radiotherapy plus ipilimumab.

V usage is TRBV27 and J usage is TRBJ2-3; D might be TRBD1 (5 bases). Trimming stripped 0 bases from V and 11 bases from J, with 12 bases between. The germline CDR1 and CDR2 sequences are MNHEY and SMNVEV (reference sequence). This CDR3 has 13 amino acids. As DNA, the CDR3 is TGTGCCAGCAGTTTATCGGAAGGGGCAGTGCAGTATTTT. Protein sequence: CASSLSEGAVQYF.

This chain joins TRBV5-1 and TRBJ1-4; TRBD1 matches 12 bases. V was clipped by 0 bases and J by 2 bases; unmatched bases: 8. The CDR3 totals 19 residues. The germline V gene encodes CDR1 SGHRS and CDR2 YFSETQ. The CDR3 sequence: CASSLEPGTGGFTNEKLFF. DNA for the CDR3: TGCGCCAGCAGCTTGGAACCTGGGACAGGGGGCTTCACTAATGAAAAACTGTTTTTT.

The V gene is TRBV10-2, the J gene TRBJ1-1; unclear D gene. Germline CDR1 WSHSY, CDR2 SAAADI. The CDR3 is 12 residues long. V was cut by 6 bases and J by 5 bases, with 10 bases left in between. The CDR3 region is CASRDQSTEAFF. The CDR3 nucleotides read TGCGCCAGCAGAGATCAGTCGACTGAAGCTTTCTTT.

The rearrangement links TRBV5-1 to TRBJ2-1; the D gene is possibly TRBD2 (5 bases). CDR1 SGHRS and CDR2 YFSETQ come from the germline V gene. V was clipped by 0 bases and J by 0 bases, with 19 bases between them. CDR3 size: 19 residues. CDR3 nucleotide sequence: TGCGCCAGCAGCTTGGACCCGGGGTCGGCTCAGAGCTCCTACAATGAGCAGTTCTTC. Encoded protein: CASSLDPGSAQSSYNEQFF.

The chain recombines TRBV5-1 with TRBJ2-1; perhaps TRBD2 as D (5 bases). V was shortened by 4 bases and J by 8 bases, with 13 bases between the two germline ends. The CDR3 contains 13 residues. Germline loops: CDR1 SGHRS, CDR2 YFSETQ. CDR3 sequence: CASSGRGVDEQFF. The CDR3 DNA reads as TGCGCCAGCAGCGGCCGGGGAGTGGATGAGCAGTTCTTC.

CDR3 residues: CASRLAPPRQGAYEKLFF. The CDR3 bases are TGTGCAAGTCGCTTAGCCCCCCCTCGACAGGGGGCATATGAAAAACTGTTTTTT. The chain uses TRBV12-2 and TRBJ1-4; no check of the table's D call, TRBD1, against the DNA was made. TRBV12-2 represents a pseudogene. This CDR3 is built from 18 residues.

This chain connects TRBV5-1 to TRBJ2-3, with a possible D match to TRBD2 (6 bases). The CDR3 totals 12 residues. In germline, CDR1 is SGHRS, CDR2 YFSETQ. V was clipped by 4 bases and J by 6 bases, with 9 bases between them. In DNA, the CDR3 is TGCGCCAGCAGCGGGAGGCCGGATACGCAGTATTTT. The encoded protein is CASSGRPDTQYF.

This chain links TRBV19 with TRBJ1-1, with TRBD1 as a possible D gene (6 bases). CDR1 and CDR2 from the germline V gene are LNHDA and SQIVND (reference sequence). The CDR3 loop spans 15 amino acids. With 2 bases removed from V and 6 bases from J, the gap between germline ends came to 16 bases. This chain's CDR3 is CASSILGTIKPEAFF. The CDR3 DNA follows: TGTGCCAGTAGTATACTCGGGACAATCAAACCTGAAGCTTTCTTT.

Points on this clone: The junction differs from germline at one of its ends, possibly a read error. This chain joins TRBV7-7 and TRBJ2-5; tentative D call: TRBD1 (5 bases). The CDR3 is 14 amino acids. Germline V gene data show CDR1 as SSHAT and CDR2 as FNYEAQ (reference sequence). The CDR3 loop reads CASSIGANQETQYF. CDR3 sequence (DNA): TGTGCTAGCAGCATAGGGGCCAACCAAGAGACCCAGTACTTC.

This clone was detected once. The V and J genes are TRBV9 and TRBJ1-5, with D hard to call. V dropped 0 bases and J dropped 3 bases, with 7 bases sitting between them. Germline V CDR1 and CDR2: SGDLS, YYNGEE. This CDR3 spans 14 amino acids. Here the CDR3 reads CASSVADYNQPQHF. The CDR3 bases are TGTGCCAGCAGCGTAGCAGATTACAATCAGCCCCAGCATTTT.

The chain combines TRBV30 with TRBJ1-2; TRBD1 matches 9 bases. Germline V gene lookup returns CDR1 GTSNPN and CDR2 SVGIG (reference sequence). J was trimmed by 5 bases and V by 3 bases; bases with no gene match: 10. The CDR3 is made up of 15 amino acids. DNA for the CDR3: TGTGCCTGGAGGGAATGGGGGACAGGGTTTTATGGCTACACCTTC. Its translation is CAWREWGTGFYGYTF.

This chain uses TRBV7-2 with TRBJ1-4; no firm D call. Germline V gives CDR1 SGHTA, CDR2 FQGNSA. The length of the CDR3 is 12 residues. The V end was cut by 5 bases, the J end by 8 bases, with 9 bases between. The CDR3 protein is CASSLPREKLFF. CDR3 coding DNA: TGTGCCAGCAGCCTACCACGGGAAAAACTGTTTTTT.

The gene calls are TRBV28 and TRBJ2-7, with 7 bases that match TRBD1. V shed 0 bases, J shed 10 bases, and the junction held 15 bases outside the gene matches. The CDR3 has 16 amino acids. CDR1 MDHEN and CDR2 SYDVKM come from the germline V gene. The CDR3 bases are TGTGCCAGCAGTTTATGCGAAAACCGGGACAGAGGAAGACAGTACGTC. The encoded protein is CASSLCENRDRGRQYV.

The J gene is TRBJ2-1, the V gene TRBV9; TRBD2 might be the D (7 bases). The CDR3 covers 15 residues. From germline, CDR1 is SGDLS and CDR2 YYNGEE. V shed 4 bases and J shed 7 bases, with 18 bases lying between them. For the CDR3, the DNA is TGTGCCAGCAGCAGAGCGGGACATTTGGGGAATGAGCAGTTCTTC. Protein sequence: CASSRAGHLGNEQFF.

This chain joins TRBV7-2 and TRBJ2-3, with 9 bases lining up with TRBD2. CDR3 length: 16 residues. The germline V gene has CDR1 SGHTA and CDR2 FQGNSA. The trim removed 2 bases at V and 2 bases at J, leaving 5 bases unmatched. The CDR3 protein is CASSLRGGRATDTQYF. In nucleotides, the CDR3 is TGTGCCAGCAGCTTACGCGGCGGGAGGGCCACAGATACGCAGTATTTT.

The rearrangement links TRBV19 to TRBJ2-6; D unresolved. Trimming shortened V by 0 bases and J by 1 base, and 7 bases separated the two germline ends. Per germline, CDR1 LNHDA and CDR2 SQIVND (reference sequence). This CDR3 is built from 16 residues. CDR3 bases: TGTGCCAGTAGTATAGATACGGGTTCTGGGGCCAACGTCCTGACTTTC. Translated: CASSIDTGSGANVLTF.

This chain uses TRBV7-8 with TRBJ2-7; 12 nucleotides align to TRBD2. The CDR3 is 14 residues long. V shed 3 bases and J 3 bases; nucleotides not matched to a gene: 0. The germline V gene has CDR1 SGHVS and CDR2 FQNEAQ. The CDR3 nucleotides read TGTGCCAGCAGCTTGGGACTAGCGGGCTACGAGCAGTACGTC. Its protein product is CASSLGLAGYEQYV.

In its sample, this clone was seen once. The rearrangement links TRBV4-3 to TRBJ1-1, with unresolved D. The V end lost 0 bases, the J end lost 2 bases, and 7 bases lay between the germline ends. This CDR3 region has 14 residues. Per the germline V gene, CDR1 is LGHNA and CDR2 is YSLEER. The CDR3 sequence is CASSQDSLNTEAFF. The CDR3, as DNA: TGCGCCAGCAGCCAAGATTCACTTAACACTGAAGCTTTCTTT.

This clone was counted between two and nine times. The chain recombines TRBV5-6 with TRBJ1-4; 7 bases fit TRBD1. V shed 3 bases, J shed 6 bases, and the junction held 8 bases outside the gene matches. In germline, CDR1 is SGHDT, CDR2 YYEEEE. The CDR3 consists of 15 residues. The CDR3 reads CASSSYGTADEKLFF. For the CDR3, the DNA is TGTGCCAGCAGCTCCTACGGGACAGCGGATGAAAAACTGTTTTTT.

This chain joins TRBV10-3 and TRBJ2-1; TRBD1 is a possible D gene (5 bases). V lost 4 bases to trimming and J lost 7 bases, with 14 bases between them. The CDR3 totals 14 residues. Germline CDR1 ENHRY, CDR2 SYGVKD. The DNA for the CDR3 is TGTGCCATCAGTGTGGCAGGGTCGAGGAATGAGCAGTTCTTC. Protein sequence: CAISVAGSRNEQFF.

The chain carries TRBV15 and TRBJ2-3; TRBD2 agrees at 8 bases. The CDR3 has 14 amino acids. V shed 8 bases, J shed 3 bases, and the junction held 7 bases outside the gene matches. The germline V gene encodes CDR1 LNHNV and CDR2 YYDKDF (reference sequence). The CDR3 loop reads CATALQRGTDTQYF. The CDR3 DNA is TGTGCCACCGCCCTCCAGCGGGGGACAGATACGCAGTATTTT.

The rearrangement joins TRBV19 to TRBJ2-1; the match to TRBD1 covers 10 bases. V lost 5 bases to trimming and J lost 2 bases; unmatched junction nucleotides: 3. The germline V gene has CDR1 LNHDA and CDR2 SQIVND (reference sequence). CDR3 size: 15 residues. The CDR3 bases are TGTGCCAGTAGTGTGGACAGGGGGGCCTACAATGAGCAGTTCTTC. Its protein product is CASSVDRGAYNEQFF.

The chain recombines TRBV7-2 with TRBJ2-5; 7 positions agree with TRBD2. From germline, CDR1 is SGHTA and CDR2 FQGNSA. The CDR3 runs to 16 residues. Germline trimming cut 5 bases from V and 5 bases from J; bases unmatched to any gene: 14. In DNA form, the CDR3 reads TGTGCCAGCAGCCCGACCCGTGGACTAGGCGGCGAGACCCAGTACTTC. Protein: CASSPTRGLGGETQYF.

The chain employs TRBV2 and TRBJ1-2; D not resolved. The CDR3 has 12 residues. V was trimmed by 1 base and J by 4 bases, leaving 4 bases between them. Germline CDR1 reads SNHLY; CDR2 reads FYNNEI. The CDR3 nucleotides read TGTGCCAGCAGTGAAGGGCTCTATGGCTACACCTTC. It codes for CASSEGLYGYTF.

V is TRBV27 and J is TRBJ2-1, with a weak D call TRBD1 (7 bases). V dropped 6 bases and J dropped 8 bases, with 23 bases sitting between them. The CDR3 contains 16 residues. Germline-derived CDR1 and CDR2 are MNHEY and SMNVEV (reference sequence). CDR3 amino acids: CASSTYGQGGGDEQFF. The CDR3 DNA sequence: TGTGCCAGCAGCACATATGGGCAGGGGGGCGGGGATGAGCAGTTCTTC.

This chain joins TRBV29-1 and TRBJ2-7; 7 bases fit TRBD1. Germline CDR1 is SQVTM and CDR2 is ANQGSEA. V lost 4 bases to trimming and J lost 5 bases; unmatched junction nucleotides: 2. The CDR3 runs 11 residues. For the CDR3, the DNA is TGCAGCGTTGGACAGGGCGACGAGCAGTACGTC. The encoded protein is CSVGQGDEQYV.

The V and J genes are TRBV5-1 and TRBJ1-4; 7 bases are a match to TRBD1. This CDR3 comprises 14 residues. Germline V gene lookup returns CDR1 SGHRS and CDR2 YFSETQ. V lost 0 bases, J lost 8 bases, and 4 bases stayed unmatched. The CDR3 spells CASSLEGAAEKLFF. In DNA, the CDR3 is TGCGCCAGCAGCTTGGAGGGGGCGGCAGAAAAACTGTTTTTT.

The chain's CDR3 is CASSRPGQSLFFLGNTIYF. The DNA for the CDR3 is TGTGCCAGCAGCCGGCCGGGACAGTCTCTGTTTTTCCTTGGAAACACCATATATTTT. The J gene is TRBJ1-3, the V gene TRBV7-2; 7 bases match TRBD1. Germline V lookup: CDR1 SGHTA, CDR2 FQGNSA. V shed 5 bases, J shed 3 bases, and the junction held 19 bases outside the gene matches. The CDR3 covers 19 residues. Supplemented by reference TRBV7-2 and TRBJ1-3, the full variable domain reads GAGVSQSPSNKVTEKGKDVELRCDPISGHTALYWYRQSLGQGLEFLIYFQGNSAPDKSGLPSDRFSAERTGGSVSTLTIQRTQQEDSAVYLCASSRPGQSLFFLGNTIYFGEGSWLTVV.